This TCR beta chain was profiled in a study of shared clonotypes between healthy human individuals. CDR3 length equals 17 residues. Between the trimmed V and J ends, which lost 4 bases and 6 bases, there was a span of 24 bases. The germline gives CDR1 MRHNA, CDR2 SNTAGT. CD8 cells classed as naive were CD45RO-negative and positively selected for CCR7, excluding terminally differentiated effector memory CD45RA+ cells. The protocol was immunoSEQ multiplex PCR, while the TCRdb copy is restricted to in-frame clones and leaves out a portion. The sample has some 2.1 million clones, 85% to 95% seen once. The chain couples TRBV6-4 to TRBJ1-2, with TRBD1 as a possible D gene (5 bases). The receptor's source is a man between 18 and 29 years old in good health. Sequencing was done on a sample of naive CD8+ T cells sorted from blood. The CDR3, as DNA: TGTGCCAGCAGTGCGGGACTACTTGAAGGGATTTCGGATGGCTACACCTTC. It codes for CASSAGLLEGISDGYTF.